This TCR beta chain was sequenced for a study of CD8 T cells in Susac syndrome. This CDR3 contains 13 residues. CDR1 is WSHSY, CDR2 SAAADI, per germline. V shed 6 bases and J shed 6 bases, with 11 bases lying between them. Reverse transcription of roughly 0.5 to 1 ug RNA was carried out with random hexamers. The TCR beta CDR3 was amplified by immunoSEQ multiplex PCR across 54 Vbeta, 13 Jbeta. TCRdb reprocessed the immunoSEQ multiplex PCR reads via MiXCR and lists one record per CDR3 protein. This sample has 400,000 or so distinct CDR3 sequences; more than 70% occur once, and the top ten carry 0.12%. Sequencing of TCR beta was performed on blood CD8+ and CD4+ T cells. The authors negatively isolated CD8+ and CD4+ T cells and FACS-enriched TEMRA cells.

The origin of this receptor is a human donor with multiple sclerosis. Sequences were obtained from CD8+ T cells from PBMCs. The chain uses TRBV10-2 and TRBJ2-2, with D hard to call. The CDR3: CASRDDGAGELFF. DNA for the CDR3: TGCGCCAGCAGAGACGATGGGGCCGGGGAGCTGTTTTTT.